This entry lists 9 T cell receptor beta chains sequenced from one sample in a study of blood T cell repertoires in COVID-19. Profiling relied on immunoSEQ multiplex PCR, and the TCRdb table lists in-frame clones only, not all of them. The sample contains around 50,000 clones, less than 95% of which appear only once. Sequenced: peripheral blood. The receptor source for this set is a human donor in a cohort sampled during active COVID-19.

The genes are TRBV5-4 and TRBJ2-7, with D possibly being TRBD1 (5 bases). This CDR3 has 15 residues. The germline gives CDR1 SGHNT, CDR2 YYREEE (reference sequence). The V end was cut by 3 bases, the J end by 2 bases, with 15 bases between. DNA of the CDR3: TGTGCCAGCAGCTACGGACGGACACGAACCTACGAGCAGTACTTC. Translated, it gives CASSYGRTRTYEQYF.

This clone turned up a few times. The V gene is TRBV27, the J gene TRBJ1-6, with 8 bases aligning to TRBD1. Germline CDR1 is MNHEY and CDR2 is SMNVEV (reference sequence). The ends lost 6 bases at V and 7 bases at J; junction bases unmatched: 8. The CDR3 extends over 15 amino acids. The CDR3 DNA follows: TGTGCCAGCAGCCCCCTCAGGGGGCCCAATTCACCCCTCCACTTT. Translated, it gives CASSPLRGPNSPLHF.

The chain joins TRBV28 to TRBJ1-3; D is possibly TRBD1 (5 bases). The V gene's germline CDR1 is MDHEN and CDR2 SYDVKM. The CDR3 runs to 16 residues. V dropped 4 bases and J dropped 0 bases, with 13 bases sitting between them. Here the CDR3 DNA reads TGTGCCAGCAGTTCGCCGGGGGAACGCTCTGGAAACACCATATATTTT. Translation gives CASSSPGERSGNTIYF.

This clone turned up a few times. The V and J genes are TRBV5-1 and TRBJ1-1, with 7 nucleotides matching TRBD1. CDR3 length: 14 residues. The germline CDR1 and CDR2 sequences are SGHRS and YFSETQ. Losses at the gene ends were 4 bases for V and 4 bases for J; bases not matched to a gene: 7. The CDR3 sequence: CASSADRDLTEAFF. In DNA, the CDR3 is TGCGCCAGCAGCGCCGACAGGGATCTCACTGAAGCTTTCTTT.

V gene TRBV7-9 combines with J gene TRBJ2-1; 8 nucleotides agree with TRBD2. V dropped 4 bases and J dropped 9; count of bases not matched to a gene: 11. The CDR3 totals 15 residues. The germline CDR1 and CDR2 sequences are SEHNR and FQNEAQ (reference sequence). In DNA form, the CDR3 reads TGTGCCAGCAGCTCCGCCCTTACGGGAGGGCGTGAGCAGTTCTTC. This sequence encodes CASSSALTGGREQFF.

The chain uses TRBV18 and TRBJ2-7; 9 bases line up with TRBD1. Germline CDR1 KGHSH, CDR2 LQKENI. CDR3 length equals 13 residues. With V trimmed by 6 bases and J by 6 bases, 6 bases remained unmatched. CDR3 sequence reads: CASSPGTGTEQYF. Written as DNA, the CDR3 is TGTGCCAGCTCTCCCGGGACAGGGACCGAGCAGTACTTC. Variable domain in full (rest from reference TRBV18 and TRBJ2-7): NAGVMQNPRHLVRRRGQEARLRCSPMKGHSHVYWYRQLPEEGLKFMVYLQKENIIDESGMPKERFSAEFPKEGPSILRIQQVVRGDSAAYFCASSPGTGTEQYFGPGTRLTVT.

The chain carries TRBV7-8 and TRBJ2-5, with TRBD1 matching over 8 bases. V lost 1 base and J lost 5; bases outside the gene matches: 3. The length of the CDR3 is 14 residues. CDR1 is SGHVS and CDR2 is FQNEAQ in the germline V gene. CDR3 sequence: CASSLDRGTETQYF. In DNA form, the CDR3 reads TGTGCCAGCAGCTTAGACAGGGGGACCGAGACCCAGTACTTC.

The chain combines TRBV2 with TRBJ1-1, with a tentative D call TRBD1 (6 bases). V lost 10 bases and J lost 1, with 16 bases in between. The CDR3 loop spans 14 amino acids. Germline-derived CDR1 and CDR2 are SNHLY and FYNNEI. The CDR3: CATQRTAENTEAFF. The CDR3 DNA reads TGTGCCACCCAGCGGACAGCAGAGAACACTGAAGCTTTCTTT.

This clone has a handful of counts. This rearrangement joins TRBV11-2 to TRBJ1-5, with TRBD1 as a possible D gene (5 bases). In germline, CDR1 is SGHAT, CDR2 FQNNGV. This CDR3 comprises 13 residues. The V gene lost 5 bases and the J gene lost 11 bases, with 16 bases spanning the gap. The CDR3 spells CASSATTRGAQHF. CDR3 DNA: TGTGCCAGCAGCGCAACTACACGGGGGGCCCAGCATTTT. The entire variable domain, with the rest obtained from reference TRBV11-2 and TRBJ1-5, is as follows: EAGVAQSPRYKIIEKRQSVAFWCNPISGHATLYWYQQILGQGPKLLIQFQNNGVVDDSQLPKDRFSAERLKGVDSTLKIQPAKLEDSAVYLCASSATTRGAQHFGDGTRLSIL.